The source of this T cell receptor (beta chain) is a study of blood T cells in healthy people across ages. Study-level points and caveats: Both naive CD4+ cell counts and diversity were greater in long-lived donors than in aged donors. Calculation of diversity from one million T cells yielded estimates considered to be underestimates.

V was shortened by 0 bases and J by 4 bases, with 14 bases between the two germline ends. The CDR3 is 16 residues long. The germline gives CDR1 SGHRS, CDR2 YFSETQ. It was with a sample-barcoded 5' primer and a J-beta primer mix that a second PCR of roughly 7 to 12 cycles was run. One entry per CDR3 protein, called by TCRdb with MiXCR from the 5' RACE reads. The data show about 680,000 distinct CDR3 sequences, more than 40% seen once. This clonotype was seen only a few times. Its specificity is not known. The V gene is TRBV5-1, the J gene TRBJ2-1, with a weak D call TRBD2 (6 bases). The TCR was taken from a woman aged 55-69 years in good health. The sample comprised blood. The CDR3 loop is CASSLGVTSTYNEQFF. DNA of the CDR3: TGCGCCAGCAGCTTGGGAGTGACTAGTACTTACAATGAGCAGTTCTTC. Full variable domain (outside the CDR3, taken from reference TRBV5-1 and TRBJ2-1): KAGVTQTPRYLIKTRGQQVTLSCSPISGHRSVSWYQQTPGQGLQFLFEYFSETQRNKGNFPGRFSGRQFSNSRSEMNVSTLELGDSALYLCASSLGVTSTYNEQFFGPGTRLTVL.